This T cell receptor (beta chain) was identified during a study of shared clonotypes between healthy human individuals. Study-wide points: Generation of non-shared clonotypes was less probable than generation of clonotypes shared by all four donors.

Profiling relied on immunoSEQ multiplex PCR, and the TCRdb table lists in-frame clones only, not all of them. The top ten clones hold over 0.12% of a sample with 2 million to 3 million clones, around nine tenths of them seen once. Concerning this clone itself: Its antigen remains unidentified.

Germline-derived CDR1 and CDR2 are SGHNT and YYREEE (reference sequence). Losses at the gene ends were 4 bases for V and 2 bases for J; bases not matched to a gene: 12. CDR3 length: 18 residues. The chain joins TRBV5-4 to TRBJ2-3; TRBD2 matches 11 bases. The sequencing sample was made of naive CD4+ T cells sorted from blood. Subset reported: CD45RA+ positively selected. The TCR sequence derives from a young man in good health. The CDR3 sequence: CASSPELMTSGVTDTQYF. The CDR3 DNA reads as TGTGCCAGCAGCCCGGAACTAATGACTAGCGGGGTCACAGATACGCAGTATTTT. Supplemented by reference TRBV5-4 and TRBJ2-3, the full variable domain reads ETGVTQSPTHLIKTRGQQVTLRCSSQSGHNTVSWYQQALGQGPQFIFQYYREEENGRGNFPPRFSGLQFPNYSSELNVNALELDDSALYLCASSPELMTSGVTDTQYFGPGTRLTVL.